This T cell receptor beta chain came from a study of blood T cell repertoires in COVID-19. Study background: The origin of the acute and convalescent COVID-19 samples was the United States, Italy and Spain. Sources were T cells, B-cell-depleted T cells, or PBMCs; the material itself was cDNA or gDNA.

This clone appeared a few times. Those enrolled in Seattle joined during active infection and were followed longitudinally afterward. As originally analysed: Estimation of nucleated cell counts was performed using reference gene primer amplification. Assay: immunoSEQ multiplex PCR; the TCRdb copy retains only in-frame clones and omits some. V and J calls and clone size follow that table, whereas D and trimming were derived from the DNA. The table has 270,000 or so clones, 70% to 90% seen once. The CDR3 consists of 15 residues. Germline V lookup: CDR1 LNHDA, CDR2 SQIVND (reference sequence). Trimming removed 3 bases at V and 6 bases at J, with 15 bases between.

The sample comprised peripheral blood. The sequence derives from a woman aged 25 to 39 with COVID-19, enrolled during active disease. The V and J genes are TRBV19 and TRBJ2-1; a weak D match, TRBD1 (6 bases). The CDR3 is CASSIRQATFNEQFF. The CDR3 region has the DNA TGTGCCAGTAGTATCCGACAGGCCACCTTCAATGAGCAGTTCTTC.